The present T cell receptor (beta chain) was sequenced within a study of identifying expanded T cells in peripheral blood. After removal of 5 bases from V and 0 bases from J, the junction contained 3 bases not matched to a gene. The CDR3 is 17 amino acids. Germline V gives CDR1 LNHDA, CDR2 SQIVND (reference sequence). The repertoire was sequenced with immunoSEQ multiplex PCR; TCRdb's copy has only in-frame clones and lacks some. The sample lists approximately 100,000 clones, approximately 88% occurring once. V usage is TRBV19 and J usage is TRBJ2-1; 14 bases agree with TRBD2. Sequenced: blood. This TCR came from a person aged 18 to 70 in good health. Here the CDR3 DNA reads TGTGCCAGTAGTGGGGGACTAGCGGGGGTCTCCTACAATGAGCAGTTCTTC. It codes for CASSGGLAGVSYNEQFF. The full variable domain, rest sourced from reference TRBV19 and TRBJ2-1, is DGGITQSPKYLFRKEGQNVTLSCEQNLNHDAMYWYRQDPGQGLRLIYYSQIVNDFQKGDIAEGYSVSREKKESFPLTVTSAQKNPTAFYLCASSGGLAGVSYNEQFFGPGTRLTVL.